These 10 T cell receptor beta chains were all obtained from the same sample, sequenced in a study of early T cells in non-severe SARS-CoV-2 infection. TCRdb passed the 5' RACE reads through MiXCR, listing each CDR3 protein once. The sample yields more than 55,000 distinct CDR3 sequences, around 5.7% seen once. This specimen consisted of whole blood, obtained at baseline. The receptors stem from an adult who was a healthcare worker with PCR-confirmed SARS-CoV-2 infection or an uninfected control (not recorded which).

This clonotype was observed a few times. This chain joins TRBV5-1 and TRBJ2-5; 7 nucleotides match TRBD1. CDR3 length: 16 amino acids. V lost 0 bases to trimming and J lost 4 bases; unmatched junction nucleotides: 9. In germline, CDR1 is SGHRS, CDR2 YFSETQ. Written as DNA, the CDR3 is TGCGCCAGCAGCTTGGCCTTCCTAGGGGGCGGAGAGACCCAGTACTTC. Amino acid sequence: CASSLAFLGGGETQYF.

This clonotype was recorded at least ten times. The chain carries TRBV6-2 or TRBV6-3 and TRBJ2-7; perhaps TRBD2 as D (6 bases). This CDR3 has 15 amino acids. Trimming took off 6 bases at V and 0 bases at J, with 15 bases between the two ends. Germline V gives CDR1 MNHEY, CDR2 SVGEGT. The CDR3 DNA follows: TGTGCCAGCAGGCGGGGAGATACTAGCTCCTACGAGCAGTACTTC. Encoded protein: CASRRGDTSSYEQYF.

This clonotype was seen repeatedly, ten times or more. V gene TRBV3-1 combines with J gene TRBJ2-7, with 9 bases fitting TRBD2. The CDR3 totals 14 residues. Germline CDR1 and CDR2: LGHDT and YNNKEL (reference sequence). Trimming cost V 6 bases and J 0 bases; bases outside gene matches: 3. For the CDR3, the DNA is TGTGCCAGCAGACCAGCGGGAGGCTCCTACGAGCAGTACTTC. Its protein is CASRPAGGSYEQYF.

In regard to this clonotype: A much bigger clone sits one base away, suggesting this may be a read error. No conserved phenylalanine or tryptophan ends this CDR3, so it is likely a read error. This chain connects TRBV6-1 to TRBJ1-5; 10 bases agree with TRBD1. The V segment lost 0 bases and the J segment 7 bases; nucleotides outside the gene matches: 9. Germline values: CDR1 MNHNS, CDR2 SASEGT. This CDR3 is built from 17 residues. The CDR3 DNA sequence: TGTGCCAGCAGTGAAGCTAAATGGGACAGGGGAAGACAGCCCCAGCATGTT. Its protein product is CASSEAKWDRGRQPQHV.

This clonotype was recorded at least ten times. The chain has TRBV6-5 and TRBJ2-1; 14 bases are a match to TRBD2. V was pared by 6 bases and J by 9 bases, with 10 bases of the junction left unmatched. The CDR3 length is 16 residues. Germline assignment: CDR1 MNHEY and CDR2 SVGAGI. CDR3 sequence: CASSPTGLAGGLEQFF. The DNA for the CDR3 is TGTGCCAGCAGCCCCACCGGACTAGCGGGAGGCCTTGAGCAGTTCTTC.

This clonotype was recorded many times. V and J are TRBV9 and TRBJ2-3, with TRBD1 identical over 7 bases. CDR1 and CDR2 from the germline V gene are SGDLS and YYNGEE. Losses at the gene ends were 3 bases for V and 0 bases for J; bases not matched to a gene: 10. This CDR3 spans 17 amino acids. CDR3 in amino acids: CASSAARTGSSTDTQYF. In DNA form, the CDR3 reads TGTGCCAGCAGCGCCGCCCGGACAGGCTCTAGCACAGATACGCAGTATTTT.

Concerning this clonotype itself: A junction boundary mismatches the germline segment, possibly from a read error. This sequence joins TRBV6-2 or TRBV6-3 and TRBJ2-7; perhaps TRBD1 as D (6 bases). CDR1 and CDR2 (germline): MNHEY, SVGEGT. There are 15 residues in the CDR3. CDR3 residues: CVSLPFGRGVYEQYF. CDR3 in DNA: TGTGTCAGCTTGCCTTTCGGCAGGGGAGTCTACGAGCAGTACTTC.

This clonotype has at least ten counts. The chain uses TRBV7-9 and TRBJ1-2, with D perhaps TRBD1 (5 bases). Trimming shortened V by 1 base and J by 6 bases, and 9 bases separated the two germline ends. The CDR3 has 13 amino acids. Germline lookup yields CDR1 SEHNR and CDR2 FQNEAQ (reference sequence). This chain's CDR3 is CASSLGGANGYTF. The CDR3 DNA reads TGTGCCAGCAGCTTAGGAGGGGCGAATGGCTACACCTTC.

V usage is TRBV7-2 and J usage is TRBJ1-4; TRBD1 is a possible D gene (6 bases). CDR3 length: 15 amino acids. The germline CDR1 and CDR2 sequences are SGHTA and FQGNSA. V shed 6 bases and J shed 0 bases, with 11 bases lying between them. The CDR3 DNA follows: TGTGCCAGCAGTGGACAGTTTGCAACTAATGAAAAACTGTTTTTT. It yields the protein CASSGQFATNEKLFF.

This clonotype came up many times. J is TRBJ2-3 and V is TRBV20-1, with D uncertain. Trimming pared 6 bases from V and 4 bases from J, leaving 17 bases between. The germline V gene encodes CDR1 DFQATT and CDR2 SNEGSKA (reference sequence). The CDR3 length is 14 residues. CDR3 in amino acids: CSARSGVQADTQYF. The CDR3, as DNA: TGCAGTGCCCGCTCCGGAGTGCAGGCAGATACGCAGTATTTT.